This T cell receptor (beta chain) originates from a study of cytomegalovirus exposure and HLA in healthy donors. Trimming at V came to 0 bases and at J to 5 bases, leaving 11 bases not matched to a gene. This CDR3 comprises 17 residues. CDR1 and CDR2 from the germline V gene are GTSNPN and SVGIG (reference sequence). 60 Vbeta and 13 Jbeta primers were used in PCR. Here immunoSEQ multiplex PCR was the method, and the copy in TCRdb shows in-frame clones only, minus some. The repertoire includes 200,000 to 250,000 clones, 77% of them detected once, and 2.7% sits in the top ten. V is TRBV30 and J is TRBJ1-4; TRBD1 agrees at 8 bases. The sequence was obtained from a woman aged 60-75 years in good health and CMV-seropositive. The sample taken for sequencing was PBMCs. CDR3 nucleotides: TGTGCCTGGAGTGTAAGTCGCCAGGGGGCGAGGAATGAAAAACTGTTTTTT. Amino acids: CAWSVSRQGARNEKLFF.